The entry below gives a single T cell receptor beta chain sequence along with its context. The source of the sample is a study of blood T cell repertoires in COVID-19. Study as a whole: The United States, Italy and Spain provided the acute and convalescent COVID-19 samples. PBMCs, B-cell-depleted T cells, or T cells were the source of the cDNA or gDNA that made up the material.

The V gene's germline CDR1 is MDHEN and CDR2 SYDVKM. This CDR3 is built from 14 residues. The germline V and J ends were trimmed by 5 bases and 7 bases, with 17 bases remaining between them. Study processing details: Reference gene primers were amplified, and this amplification served to estimate nucleated cell counts. Generated by immunoSEQ multiplex PCR, the TCRdb table keeps only in-frame clones and is missing some. D and trimming come from the DNA, and the V and J calls and clone size come from that table. The table shows about 280,000 clones, with about 90% occurring only once. The sequencing sample was made of peripheral blood. The sequence was obtained from a woman aged 25 to 39 who had recovered from COVID-19. This chain connects TRBV28 to TRBJ1-1; D is unclear. The CDR3 sequence is CASSGLKPAGEAFF. In nucleotides, the CDR3 is TGTGCCAGCAGTGGTTTGAAGCCCGCGGGTGAAGCTTTCTTT. The full variable domain, completed using reference TRBV28 and TRBJ1-1, is DVKVTQSSRYLVKRTGEKVFLECVQDMDHENMFWYRQDPGLGLRLIYFSYDVKMKEKGDIPEGYSVSREKKERFSLILESASTNQTSMYLCASSGLKPAGEAFFGQGTRLTVV.